The clone carrying this T cell receptor beta chain was seen only a few times. Its specificity is unknown. Sequencing was performed with immunoSEQ multiplex PCR; in TCRdb, only in-frame clones are kept and a portion is missing. The sample has about 90,000 clones; roughly 91% are singletons. This CDR3 region has 14 residues. The germline V and J ends were trimmed by 1 base and 8 bases, with 11 bases remaining between them. The germline V gene encodes CDR1 SEHNR and CDR2 FQNEAQ (reference sequence). This entry is derived from a study of graft-versus-host responses after intestinal transplantation. The source is a human donor who received an intestinal transplant. The gene calls are TRBV7-9 and TRBJ1-4; D ambiguous. Here the sequenced sample was unstimulated CD8+ T cells sorted from spleen or lymph node cells, taken before intestinal transplant. In DNA, the CDR3 is TGTGCCAGCAGCTTAGACCGACAAAGGGAAAAACTGTTTTTT. Translation: CASSLDRQREKLFF.